The rows below give T cell receptor beta chains drawn from one sample of a study of shared clonotypes between healthy human individuals. The protocol was immunoSEQ multiplex PCR, while the TCRdb copy is restricted to in-frame clones and leaves out a portion. This sample yields about 680,000 clones, of which over 65% are seen a single time; 1.5% to 2% belongs to the top ten. Sequenced sample: memory CD4+ T cells sorted from blood. The receptors here all came from a woman aged 25-40 years in good health. The CDR3 runs from the conserved cysteine through the conserved F or W. The order of the fields is CDR3 length, V gene, clone size, J gene, D gene, CDR3 protein, CDR3 DNA. A D gene is named only where the DNA matches it firmly. Some rows mark clone size as missing; the rest say once, few, many or name a class of expanded clone.

>17|TRBV11-2|.|TRBJ2-2|.
CASSRRGVGVGTGELFF
TGTGCCAGCAGCCGTAGGGGGGTTGGGGTCGGCACCGGGGAGCTGTTTTTT
>16|TRBV4-1|.|TRBJ2-1|.
CASSQEPLSSYNEQFF
TGCGCCAGCAGCCAAGAACCCCTAAGCTCCTACAATGAGCAGTTCTTC
>13|TRBV28|.|TRBJ1-2|.
CASSPAGNYGYTF
TGTGCCAGCAGTCCCGCAGGGAACTATGGCTACACCTTC
>13|TRBV18|.|TRBJ1-5|.
CASSPPDNQPQHF
TGTGCCAGCTCACCTCCAGACAATCAGCCCCAGCATTTT
>14|TRBV5-4|few|TRBJ1-2|TRBD1
CASRPRQGLGGYTF
TGTGCCAGCAGGCCCCGACAGGGTCTGGGGGGCTACACCTTC
>14|TRBV5-4|once|TRBJ2-7|TRBD2
CASSFGDYRGEQYF
TGTGCCAGCAGCTTCGGGGACTATAGGGGCGAGCAGTACTTC
>13|TRBV5-4|.|TRBJ1-2|.
CASSFSGTYGYTF
TGTGCCAGCAGCTTTTCGGGAACCTATGGCTACACCTTC
>13|TRBV6-1|.|TRBJ1-1|.
CASSPTREWEAFF
TGTGCCAGCAGTCCTACTCGGGAATGGGAAGCTTTCTTT
>13|TRBV19|.|TRBJ2-7|.
CASKGGNFYEQYF
TGTGCCAGTAAGGGCGGGAACTTTTACGAGCAGTACTTC
>15|TRBV5-1|.|TRBJ2-5|.
CASSLMGTDQETQYF
TGCGCCAGCAGCTTGATGGGGACGGACCAAGAGACCCAGTACTTC
>13|TRBV11-1|.|TRBJ1-1|.
CASSLLGNTEAFF
TGTGCCAGCAGCTTACTTGGGAACACTGAAGCTTTCTTT
>14|TRBV15|.|TRBJ2-1|.
CATSRTGPYNEQFF
TGTGCCACCAGCAGGACTGGACCCTACAATGAGCAGTTCTTC
>13|TRBV19|.|TRBJ2-5|.
CASIGEAGETQYF
TGTGCCAGTATAGGGGAGGCAGGGGAGACCCAGTACTTC
>13|TRBV6-6|few|TRBJ1-1|.
CASSQAQNTEAFF
TGTGCCAGCAGTCAGGCACAGAACACTGAAGCTTTCTTT
>16|TRBV2|.|TRBJ1-5|TRBD1
CASSGQGGRGNQPQHF
TGTGCCAGCAGTGGACAGGGGGGACGGGGCAATCAGCCCCAGCATTTT
>15|TRBV18|.|TRBJ2-7|.
CASSLRQNRAYEQYF
TGTGCCAGCTCGCTCAGACAGAACAGGGCCTACGAGCAGTACTTC
>16|TRBV5-1|.|TRBJ2-3|.
CASSLGGAASTDTQYF
TGCGCCAGCAGCCTGGGCGGGGCAGCCTCCACAGATACGCAGTATTTT
>16|TRBV27|.|TRBJ2-7|.
CASSLGGSRERYEQYF
TGTGCCAGCAGTTTAGGGGGCTCCAGGGAGAGGTACGAGCAGTACTTC
>13|TRBV18|once|TRBJ2-7|.
CASSPDLNGEQYF
TGTGCCAGCTCACCCGACCTCAATGGCGAGCAGTACTTC
>16|TRBV15|few|TRBJ2-1|.
CATSRATASSYNEQFF
TGTGCCACCAGCAGAGCAACGGCTAGCTCCTACAATGAGCAGTTCTTC
>14|TRBV27|.|TRBJ1-2|.
CASSLNIFGVSYTF
TGTGCCAGCAGTTTAAACATTTTTGGGGTTAGCTACACCTTC
>16|TRBV11-2|.|TRBJ2-1|.
CASSLDFQRRRNEQFF
TGTGCCAGCAGCTTAGATTTCCAGCGACGAAGGAATGAGCAGTTCTTC
>16|TRBV18|.|TRBJ2-3|TRBD2
CASSRQGGTYTDTQYF
TGTGCCAGCTCGCGGCAGGGAGGGACCTACACAGATACGCAGTATTTT
>14|TRBV28|many|TRBJ2-5|.
CASSPLARRETQYF
TGTGCCAGCAGCCCCCTTGCCAGGCGAGAGACCCAGTACTTC
>15|TRBV19|.|TRBJ1-1|.
CASSMASTGNTEAFF
TGTGCCAGTAGTATGGCCTCGACAGGCAACACTGAAGCTTTCTTT
>11|TRBV29-1|.|TRBJ2-3|.
CSPESGDTQYF
TGCAGCCCCGAAAGTGGAGATACGCAGTATTTT
>14|TRBV29-1|.|TRBJ2-1|TRBD2
CSTDPSGPINEQFF
TGCAGCACTGACCCTAGCGGCCCCATTAATGAGCAGTTCTTC
>17|TRBV7-9|.|TRBJ1-3|.
CASSLNAARGAGNTIYF
TGTGCCAGCAGCTTAAACGCGGCGAGAGGGGCTGGAAACACCATATATTTT
>13|TRBV5-4|.|TRBJ2-7|.
CASSPETPYEQYF
TGTGCCAGCAGCCCTGAGACACCCTACGAGCAGTACTTC
>16|TRBV14|few|TRBJ2-3|.
CASSQVSSLRIDTQYF
TGTGCCAGCAGCCAAGTTTCGTCTCTCCGCATAGATACGCAGTATTTT
>13|TRBV30|few|TRBJ1-5|.
CAWSPSGNQPQHF
TGTGCCTGGAGTCCGTCGGGCAATCAGCCCCAGCATTTT
>15|TRBV19|once|TRBJ2-5|.
CASSSVRRSSETQYF
TGTGCCAGTAGTAGTGTCAGGCGGAGCTCGGAGACCCAGTACTTC
>16|TRBV11-2|.|TRBJ2-7|.
CASRSIRDGSSYEQYF
TGTGCCAGCAGGTCGATCCGGGACGGAAGCTCCTACGAGCAGTACTTC
>13|TRBV6-5|.|TRBJ2-4|.
CASRVGSANIQYF
TGTGCCAGCAGGGTCGGATCGGCTAACATTCAGTACTTC
>14|TRBV6-5|once|TRBJ2-1|.
CASSPRRGAGEQFF
TGTGCCAGCAGTCCCCGTCGGGGGGCGGGCGAGCAGTTCTTC
>16|TRBV10-3|few|TRBJ2-7|.
CAISRTAQTSSYEQYF
TGTGCCATCAGTAGGACTGCACAGACAAGCTCCTACGAGCAGTACTTC
>14|TRBV5-1|.|TRBJ2-1|TRBD1
CASSDPGQYNEQFF
TGCGCCAGCAGCGACCCGGGACAGTACAATGAGCAGTTCTTC
>14|TRBV4-1|once|TRBJ1-2|.
CASSLRGQGGGYTF
TGCGCCAGCAGCCTACGAGGGCAGGGTGGCGGCTACACCTTC
>14|TRBV28|.|TRBJ2-2|.
CASSLPGSTGELFF
TGTGCCAGCAGTTTACCGGGGAGCACCGGGGAGCTGTTTTTT
>15|TRBV5-1|once|TRBJ2-7|.
CASSSGGGGSPEQYF
TGCGCCAGCAGCTCGGGGGGCGGCGGGAGCCCCGAGCAGTACTTC
>16|TRBV5-5|once|TRBJ2-2|.
CASSLNESPSTGELFF
TGTGCCAGCAGCTTGAACGAGTCGCCCAGCACCGGGGAGCTGTTTTTT
>13|TRBV15|.|TRBJ1-1|.
CATSTWGITEAFF
TGTGCCACCAGCACATGGGGGATCACTGAAGCTTTCTTT
>14|TRBV18|.|TRBJ2-7|TRBD1
CASSPGTASYEQYF
TGTGCCAGCTCACCTGGGACAGCTTCCTACGAGCAGTACTTC
>11|TRBV20-1|.|TRBJ2-1|.
CSARSRNEQFF
TGCAGTGCTAGGTCTAGAAATGAGCAGTTCTTC
>18|TRBV27|.|TRBJ2-5|TRBD2
CASSPSPLWAGGGETQYF
TGTGCCAGCAGCCCCTCCCCCCTGTGGGCGGGAGGGGGAGAGACCCAGTACTTC
>15|TRBV28|once|TRBJ1-2|TRBD1
CASSFGQGVDYGYTF
TGTGCCAGCAGTTTCGGGCAGGGGGTCGACTATGGCTACACCTTC
>14|TRBV28|.|TRBJ2-7|.
CASIGREGVYEQYF
TGTGCCAGCATAGGGCGGGAAGGGGTATACGAGCAGTACTTC
>17|TRBV27|.|TRBJ2-5|TRBD2
CASSPTRTSGGGETQYF
TGTGCCAGCAGTCCCACCCGGACTAGCGGAGGGGGCGAGACCCAGTACTTC
>14|TRBV5-1|.|TRBJ2-5|.
CASSLGDRKETQYF
TGCGCCAGCAGCTTGGGAGACAGAAAAGAGACCCAGTACTTC
>14|TRBV5-1|.|TRBJ2-1|TRBD2
CASSHRLAVDEQFF
TGCGCCAGCAGCCACCGACTAGCAGTAGATGAGCAGTTCTTC
>13|TRBV5-6|.|TRBJ2-5|.
CASSLPGVETQYF
TGTGCCAGCAGCTTGCCAGGAGTAGAGACCCAGTACTTC